These 8 T cell receptor beta chains share one sample of origin, sequenced in a study of T cell responses to AZD1222 COVID-19 vaccine. TCRdb's table, derived via immunoSEQ multiplex PCR, lists solely in-frame clones and lacks some. The profile shows approximately 80,000 clones, around 85% of them singletons. This specimen was peripheral blood, taken 28 days after the second AZD1222 dose. The receptors were sampled from an adult who received the AZD1222 COVID-19 vaccine.

The chain employs TRBV7-8 and TRBJ1-1, with D unresolved. Deletions cut 3 bases from V and 3 bases from J, with 14 bases between. Germline V gene lookup returns CDR1 SGHVS and CDR2 FQNEAQ. CDR3 length: 15 amino acids. The CDR3 DNA is TGTGCCAGCAGCTTCGACGTTCCGGGCGACACTGAAGCTTTCTTT. This encodes CASSFDVPGDTEAFF.

V usage is TRBV19 and J usage is TRBJ2-4; D might be TRBD2 (6 bases). Germline values: CDR1 LNHDA, CDR2 SQIVND (reference sequence). This CDR3 is built from 15 residues. Trimming pared 3 bases from V and 9 bases from J, leaving 18 bases between. As DNA, the CDR3 is TGTGCCAGTAGTATCGACCGGGAGCCCTCTGGCATTCAGTACTTC. This translates into CASSIDREPSGIQYF.

The V gene is TRBV3-1 (or the pseudogene TRBV3-2), the J gene TRBJ1-1; possibly TRBD1 for D (5 bases). The CDR3 has 14 amino acids. The ends were cut back, 2 bases at V and 1 base at J, with 8 bases in the middle. Per the germline V gene, CDR1 is LGHDT and CDR2 is YNNKEL (reference sequence). In DNA, the CDR3 is TGTGCCAGCAGCCAAAGGGGTCAGAACACTGAAGCTTTCTTT. It yields the protein CASSQRGQNTEAFF.

The chain couples TRBV21-1 to TRBJ2-5; TRBD1 reflects the table's D call only, with no check against the DNA. TRBV21-1 is an annotated pseudogene. This CDR3 is built from 14 residues. The CDR3: CASSKSQGNGTQYF. The CDR3 region has the DNA TGTGCCAGCAGCAAATCTCAGGGGAACGGGACCCAGTACTTC.

The chain carries TRBV11-2 and TRBJ2-1, with unresolved D. The ends were cut back, 2 bases at V and 6 bases at J, with 8 bases in the middle. Per the germline V gene, CDR1 is SGHAT and CDR2 is FQNNGV. This CDR3 region has 13 residues. CDR3 amino acids: CASSLSPSNEQFF. CDR3 nucleotide sequence: TGTGCCAGCAGCTTAAGCCCTAGCAATGAGCAGTTCTTC.

This chain uses TRBV6-5 with TRBJ2-2, with D perhaps TRBD1 or TRBD2 (6 bases each). The CDR3 loop spans 14 amino acids. V dropped 6 bases and J dropped 3 bases, with 11 bases sitting between them. Germline V gives CDR1 MNHEY, CDR2 SVGAGI. CDR3 coding DNA: TGTGCCAGCAGGAGGGGGGAGGACACCGGGGAGCTGTTTTTT. Protein: CASRRGEDTGELFF.

This clone was observed a few times. The chain joins TRBV6-5 to TRBJ1-1; D not certain. V lost 5 bases, J lost 3 bases, and 10 bases lay in between. The CDR3 consists of 13 residues. In germline, CDR1 is MNHEY, CDR2 SVGAGI. CDR3 sequence: CASSPTYYTEAFF. The CDR3 nucleotides are TGTGCCAGCAGTCCAACCTACTACACTGAAGCTTTCTTT.

This chain uses TRBV6-2 or TRBV6-3 with TRBJ1-1, with TRBD1 matching over 7 bases. Germline-derived CDR1 and CDR2 are MNHEY and SVGEGT. This CDR3 contains 16 residues. The trim removed 5 bases at V and 0 bases at J, leaving 9 bases unmatched. The CDR3 reads CASSTGQFYMNTEAFF. In DNA form, the CDR3 reads TGTGCCAGCAGTACGGGACAGTTCTACATGAACACTGAAGCTTTCTTT.